Shown below are 26 T cell receptor beta chains from a single sample sequenced in a study of CD8 T cells in ankylosing spondylitis (dated by TCRdb to about 2017). These TCRs' antigens remain unknown. Library method: 5' RACE. Sequencing took place on an Illumina HiSeq 2500. Using fastp trimming at Q25 and MiXCR clonotype assembly, TCRdb reanalyzed the public sequencing data and kept in-frame beta chains. Rows with one shared CDR3 protein collapse into an entry with the most common genes and DNA. In this sample the table shows roughly 490,000 distinct CDR3 sequences, about 5.7% of which occur a single time. Roughly 3.2% of the sample lies in the top ten. Overall study results and their limits: Blood from ankylosing spondylitis patients appeared to be characterized by a TCR beta motif made up of several highly homologous amino acid variants.

Sequencing input: blood, either unsorted or a sorted T cell fraction (not recorded which). These receptors all stem from a male donor with ankylosing spondylitis.

This clonotype appeared many times. The gene calls are TRBV7-8 and TRBJ1-2, with 7 bases identical to TRBD1. From germline, CDR1 is SGHVS and CDR2 FQNEAQ. The CDR3 covers 13 residues. Trimming cost V 5 bases and J 8 bases; bases outside gene matches: 8. The CDR3 DNA follows: TGTGCCAGCAGCGGCCGGACAGGCGGCGGCTACACCTTC. Protein: CASSGRTGGGYTF.

This clonotype was detected only a few times. The V gene is TRBV19, the J gene TRBJ2-1; 10 bases are shared with TRBD2. The junction had 5 bases not matched to a gene; V was cut back by 3 bases and J by 3 bases. This CDR3 is built from 16 residues. The germline V gene encodes CDR1 LNHDA and CDR2 SQIVND (reference sequence). The CDR3 nucleotides are TGTGCCAGTAGTATCTTAGCGGGAGGTTTCTACAATGAGCAGTTCTTC. Its protein is CASSILAGGFYNEQFF.

The table lists this clonotype with many counts. This sequence joins TRBV7-2 and TRBJ2-3; perhaps TRBD1 as D (6 bases). Trimming took off 1 base at V and 4 bases at J, with 15 bases between the two ends. CDR3 length: 16 residues. Germline assignment: CDR1 SGHTA and CDR2 FQGNSA. The CDR3 DNA reads TGTGCCAGCAGCTTAGTTAGGGGGAAGGGGGCAGATACGCAGTATTTT. Amino acids: CASSLVRGKGADTQYF.

This clonotype was detected many times. The rearrangement uses TRBV11-2 and TRBJ1-2, with D possibly being TRBD1 (5 bases). Trimming removed 8 bases at V and 5 bases at J, with 18 bases between. Per germline, CDR1 SGHAT and CDR2 FQNNGV. This CDR3 has 14 amino acids. The CDR3: CASLPRGGFYGYTF. The CDR3 DNA reads as TGTGCCAGCCTGCCTCGGGGGGGGTTTTATGGCTACACCTTC.

This clonotype came up many times. The gene calls are TRBV4-3 and TRBJ2-3; 10 bases align to TRBD2. The CDR3 sequence is 17 residues long. Germline CDR1 is LGHNA and CDR2 is YSLEER. V was clipped by 0 bases and J by 2 bases; unmatched bases: 5. The CDR3 coding sequence is TGCGCCAGCAGCCAAGATCCTAGCGGGGGAGCCACAGATACGCAGTATTTT. This sequence encodes CASSQDPSGGATDTQYF.

The table lists this clonotype with many counts. The chain combines TRBV11-2 with TRBJ1-1; TRBD1 matches at 8 bases. CDR3 size: 14 residues. V shed 4 bases, J shed 8 bases, and the junction held 9 bases outside the gene matches. CDR1 SGHAT and CDR2 FQNNGV come from the germline V gene. The CDR3 coding sequence is TGTGCCAGCAGCTCGAATCGTCACAGGGGGGAAGCTTTCTTT. Translated, it gives CASSSNRHRGEAFF.

The rearrangement joins TRBV6-2 or TRBV6-3 to TRBJ2-3; D might be TRBD2 (5 bases). Trimming removed 4 bases at V and 3 bases at J, with 8 bases between. Looked up from germline, CDR1 is MNHEY and CDR2 is SVGEGT. The CDR3 is made up of 13 amino acids. The DNA for the CDR3 is TGTGCCAGCAGTTTTTGGACTACAGATACGCAGTATTTT. Translated, it gives CASSFWTTDTQYF.

This clonotype was counted at least ten times. The gene calls are TRBV6-5 and TRBJ1-5; 8 bases are a match to TRBD1. Trimming took 6 bases from V and 6 from J; bases not matched to a gene: 10. Germline values: CDR1 MNHEY, CDR2 SVGAGI. CDR3 size: 15 residues. The CDR3: CASSSSGGGGQPQHF. The CDR3 nucleotides read TGTGCCAGCAGCTCCTCAGGGGGCGGGGGTCAGCCCCAGCATTTT.

This clonotype was seen repeatedly, ten times or more. The rearrangement links TRBV9 to TRBJ1-2; unclear D gene. The CDR3 length is 16 residues. Germline V gene data show CDR1 as SGDLS and CDR2 as YYNGEE. The V end was cut by 1 base, the J end by 3 bases, with 16 bases between. CDR3 bases: TGTGCCAGCAGCGTACCCCGACACGGCGATGACTATGGCTACACCTTC. This codes for CASSVPRHGDDYGYTF.

This clonotype was counted many times. This chain connects TRBV7-2 to TRBJ2-2; weak D call: TRBD1 (5 bases). The CDR3 has 15 residues. The germline gives CDR1 SGHTA, CDR2 FQGNSA. With 4 bases removed from V and 2 bases from J, the gap between germline ends came to 11 bases. The CDR3 loop reads CASSWGGQNTGELFF. The CDR3 region has the DNA TGTGCCAGCAGCTGGGGCGGACAAAACACCGGGGAGCTGTTTTTT.

Ten or more counts support this clonotype. The J gene is TRBJ1-1, the V gene TRBV20-1; D perhaps matches TRBD1 (5 bases). Germline V CDR1 and CDR2: DFQATT, SNEGSKA (reference sequence). V lost 5 bases, J lost 0 bases, and 16 bases lay in between. The CDR3 spans 15 residues. CDR3 DNA: TGCAGTGCTTCCGGCTTTTCGACAGTGAACACTGAAGCTTTCTTT. It translates to CSASGFSTVNTEAFF.

The sample holds many counts of this clonotype. J is TRBJ2-5 and V is TRBV12-3 or TRBV12-4, with TRBD1 as a possible D gene (6 bases). V lost 4 bases to trimming and J lost 3 bases, with 6 bases between them. The CDR3 length is 12 residues. The CDR3 DNA reads TGTGCCAGCAGTTGGACAGAAGAGACCCAGTACTTC. Residues: CASSWTEETQYF.

In this sample, this clonotype turned up many times. This chain links TRBV20-1 with TRBJ1-3; the D is unclear. Germline V lookup: CDR1 DFQATT, CDR2 SNEGSKA (reference sequence). CDR3 size: 13 residues. V was pared by 0 bases and J by 0 bases, with 3 bases between. DNA for the CDR3: TGCAGTGCTAGAGACAGCTCTGGAAACACCATATATTTT. This gives the protein CSARDSSGNTIYF.

This clonotype was found many times. V and J are TRBV9 and TRBJ2-3; D uncertain. The V gene's germline CDR1 is SGDLS and CDR2 YYNGEE. V was cut by 3 bases and J by 2 bases, with 4 bases left in between. This CDR3 contains 12 residues. The CDR3 loop is CASSGFTDTQYF. The CDR3 DNA reads as TGTGCCAGCAGCGGGTTCACAGATACGCAGTATTTT.

In its sample, this clonotype was seen many times. The chain joins TRBV29-1 to TRBJ2-6, with no clear D. The CDR3 extends over 16 amino acids. The germline CDR1 and CDR2 sequences are SQVTM and ANQGSEA. Trimming took 6 bases from V and 0 from J, leaving 15 bases between them. The CDR3 sequence: CSVPMSPSSGANVLTF. The CDR3 region has the DNA TGCAGCGTCCCGATGTCCCCGAGCTCTGGGGCCAACGTCCTGACTTTC.

This clonotype was detected ten times or more. This chain connects TRBV11-3 to TRBJ2-5; 9 nucleotides agree with TRBD1. V gave up 5 bases and J gave up 5 bases; unmatched junction bases: 9. From germline, CDR1 is SGHNT and CDR2 YENEEA. The CDR3 is made up of 15 amino acids. CDR3 DNA: TGTGCCAGCAGCCGAGGGACAGGGTCGTGGGAGACCCAGTACTTC. It encodes CASSRGTGSWETQYF.

Ten or more counts support this clonotype. The chain carries TRBV10-3 and TRBJ1-4; D ambiguous. CDR3 length: 15 residues. Germline assignment: CDR1 ENHRY and CDR2 SYGVKD. V lost 0 bases and J 8 bases, leaving 13 bases between the germline ends. In DNA form, the CDR3 reads TGTGCCATCAGTGAGTCTGGCAGGATGATGGAAAAACTGTTTTTT. This encodes CAISESGRMMEKLFF.

The table lists this clonotype with a few counts. The genes are TRBV11-2 and TRBJ2-1; TRBD1 or TRBD2 may be the D gene (5 bases each). Trimming shortened V by 5 bases and J by 8 bases, and 16 bases separated the two germline ends. CDR1 is SGHAT, CDR2 FQNNGV, per germline. The CDR3 spans 14 residues. CDR3 amino acids: CASSPRRGVDEQFF. The CDR3 DNA is TGTGCCAGCAGCCCTCGTCGAGGGGTCGATGAGCAGTTCTTC.

The table lists this clonotype with many counts. The chain combines TRBV28 with TRBJ2-5; tentative D call: TRBD2 (6 bases). The CDR3 has 16 residues. V was pared by 2 bases and J by 4 bases, with 17 bases between. The germline V gene has CDR1 MDHEN and CDR2 SYDVKM. CDR3 residues: CASSLRGMRRRETQYF. DNA for the CDR3: TGTGCCAGCAGTTTACGGGGGATGAGGCGTAGAGAGACCCAGTACTTC.

The rearrangement joins TRBV28 to TRBJ1-2; 9 nucleotides agree with TRBD1. Germline V gene lookup returns CDR1 MDHEN and CDR2 SYDVKM. The V gene end was trimmed by 6 bases and the J gene end by 2 bases; junction bases not matched to a gene: 4. The CDR3 has 14 residues. In nucleotides, the CDR3 is TGTGCCAGCAGCGTTGGGACAGGGAACTATGGCTACACCTTC. Amino acids: CASSVGTGNYGYTF.

A few counts support this clonotype. J is TRBJ2-6 and V is TRBV10-3; D is ambiguous. CDR1 is ENHRY and CDR2 is SYGVKD in the germline V gene. There are 14 residues in the CDR3. V was trimmed by 10 bases and J by 0 bases, leaving 10 bases between them. The CDR3 reads CATTGDSGANVLTF. In DNA, the CDR3 is TGTGCCACAACCGGTGACTCTGGGGCCAACGTCCTGACTTTC.

This clonotype appeared many times. This sequence joins TRBV5-1 and TRBJ2-2, with D possibly matching TRBD2 (6 bases). V was clipped by 2 bases and J by 7 bases, with 21 bases between them. This CDR3 region has 17 residues. Germline CDR1 is SGHRS and CDR2 is YFSETQ. DNA of the CDR3: TGCGCCAGCAGCTTCGGTGTCCAGGCGGGAAGAAGCGGGGAGCTGTTTTTT. Protein: CASSFGVQAGRSGELFF.

This clonotype came up many times. This chain uses TRBV12-3 or TRBV12-4 with TRBJ1-6; TRBD1 is a possible D gene (6 bases). The CDR3 contains 15 residues. Trimming shortened V by 5 bases and J by 2 bases, and 10 bases separated the two germline ends. DNA for the CDR3: TGTGCCAGCAGTGAGCAGGGGCCCTATAATTCACCCCTCCACTTT. Amino acids: CASSEQGPYNSPLHF.

The chain links TRBV20-1 to TRBJ2-1; TRBD1 matches 12 bases. Germline-derived CDR1 and CDR2 are DFQATT and SNEGSKA (reference sequence). V trimming: 6 bases; J trimming: 8 bases; junction bases outside the gene matches: 11. The CDR3 is made up of 15 amino acids. CDR3 DNA: TGCAGTGCCACGGGACAGGGGGCGATTGGTGATGAGCAGTTCTTC. Protein: CSATGQGAIGDEQFF.

This clonotype has a count of ten or more. The chain couples TRBV6-5 to TRBJ1-4; D unresolved. V shed 0 bases and J shed 8 bases, with 13 bases lying between them. The length of the CDR3 is 15 residues. Germline loops: CDR1 MNHEY, CDR2 SVGAGI. The CDR3 DNA reads as TGTGCCAGCAGTTACTCGGAGGCAGTAGGCGAAAAACTGTTTTTT. The encoded protein is CASSYSEAVGEKLFF.

This chain joins TRBV7-2 and TRBJ1-3, with a weak D call TRBD1 (6 bases). CDR3 length: 16 amino acids. Germline V gene lookup returns CDR1 SGHTA and CDR2 FQGNSA. Trimming removed 5 bases at V and 0 bases at J, with 14 bases between. CDR3 DNA sequence: TGTGCCAGCAGCATGGACAGCATCAACTCTGGAAACACCATATATTTT. This sequence encodes CASSMDSINSGNTIYF.